What follows describes a single TCR beta chain. These data are taken from a study of blood T cell repertoires in COVID-19. Germline-derived CDR1 and CDR2 are SGHRS and YFSETQ. There are 16 residues in the CDR3. V gave up 0 bases and J gave up 0 bases, with 10 bases separating them. Assay used: immunoSEQ multiplex PCR; TCRdb lists only in-frame clones, some missing. Found here are tens of thousands of clones, 70% to 80% of them singletons; the top ten hold 26%. The sequence was collected from a man in his 60s with active or convalescent COVID-19. Sequencing was performed on peripheral blood. This chain joins TRBV5-1 and TRBJ1-3; no clear D. For the CDR3, the DNA is TGCGCCAGCAGCTTGGATATGGCGGGCTCTGGAAACACCATATATTTT. Its translation is CASSLDMAGSGNTIYF.